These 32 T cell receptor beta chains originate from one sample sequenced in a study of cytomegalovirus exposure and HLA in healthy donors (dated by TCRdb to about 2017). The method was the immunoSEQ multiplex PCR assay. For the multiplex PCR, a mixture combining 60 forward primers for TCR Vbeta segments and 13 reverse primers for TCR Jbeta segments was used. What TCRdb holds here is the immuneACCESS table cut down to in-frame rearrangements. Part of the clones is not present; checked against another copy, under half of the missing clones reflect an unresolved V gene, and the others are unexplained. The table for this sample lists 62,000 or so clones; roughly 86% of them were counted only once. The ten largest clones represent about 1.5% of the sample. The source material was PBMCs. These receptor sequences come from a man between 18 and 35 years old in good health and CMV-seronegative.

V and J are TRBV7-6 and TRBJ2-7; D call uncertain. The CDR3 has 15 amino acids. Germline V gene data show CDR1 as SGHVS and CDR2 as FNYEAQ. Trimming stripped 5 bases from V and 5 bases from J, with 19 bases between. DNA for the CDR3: TGTGCCAGCAGCGAGAGGCCCTTGGCTGGAGACGAGCAGTACTTC. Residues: CASSERPLAGDEQYF. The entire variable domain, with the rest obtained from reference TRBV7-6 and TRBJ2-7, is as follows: GAGVSQSPRYKVTKRGQDVALRCDPISGHVSLYWYRQALGQGPEFLTYFNYEAQQDKSGLPNDRFSAERPEGSISTLTIQRTEQRDSAMYRCASSERPLAGDEQYFGPGTRLTVT.

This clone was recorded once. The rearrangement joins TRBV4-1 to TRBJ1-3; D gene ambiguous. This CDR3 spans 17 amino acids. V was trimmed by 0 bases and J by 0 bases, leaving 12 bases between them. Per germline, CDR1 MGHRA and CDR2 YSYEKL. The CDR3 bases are TGCGCCAGCAGCCAAGAGTTTAACAGTCTCTCTGGAAACACCATATATTTT. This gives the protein CASSQEFNSLSGNTIYF.

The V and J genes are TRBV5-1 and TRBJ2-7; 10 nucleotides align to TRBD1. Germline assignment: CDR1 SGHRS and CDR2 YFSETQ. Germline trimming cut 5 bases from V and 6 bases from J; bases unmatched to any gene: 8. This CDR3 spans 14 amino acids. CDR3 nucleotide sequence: TGCGCCAGCAGTTCGGGACAGGGGCCAATCGAGCAGTACTTC. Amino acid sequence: CASSSGQGPIEQYF.

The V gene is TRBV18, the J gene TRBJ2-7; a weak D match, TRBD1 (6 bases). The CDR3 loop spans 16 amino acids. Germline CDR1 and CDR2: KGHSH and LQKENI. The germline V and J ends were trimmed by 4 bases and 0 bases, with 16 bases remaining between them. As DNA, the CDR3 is TGTGCCAGCTCACTGACCGGGACAAGTAGCTCCTACGAGCAGTACTTC. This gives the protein CASSLTGTSSSYEQYF. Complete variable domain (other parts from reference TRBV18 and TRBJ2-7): NAGVMQNPRHLVRRRGQEARLRCSPMKGHSHVYWYRQLPEEGLKFMVYLQKENIIDESGMPKERFSAEFPKEGPSILRIQQVVRGDSAAYFCASSLTGTSSSYEQYFGPGTRLTVT.

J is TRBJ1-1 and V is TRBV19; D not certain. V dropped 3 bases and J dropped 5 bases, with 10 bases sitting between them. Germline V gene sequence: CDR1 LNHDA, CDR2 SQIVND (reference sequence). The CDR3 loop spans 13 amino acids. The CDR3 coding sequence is TGTGCCAGTAGTATTTGGGGAGGGACTGAAGCTTTCTTT. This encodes CASSIWGGTEAFF.

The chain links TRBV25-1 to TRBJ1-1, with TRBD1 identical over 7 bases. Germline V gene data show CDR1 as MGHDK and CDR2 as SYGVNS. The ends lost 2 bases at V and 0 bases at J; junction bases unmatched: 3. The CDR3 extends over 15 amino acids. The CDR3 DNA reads TGTGCCAGCAGTGAAAGTAGGGGGCTGAACACTGAAGCTTTCTTT. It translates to CASSESRGLNTEAFF.

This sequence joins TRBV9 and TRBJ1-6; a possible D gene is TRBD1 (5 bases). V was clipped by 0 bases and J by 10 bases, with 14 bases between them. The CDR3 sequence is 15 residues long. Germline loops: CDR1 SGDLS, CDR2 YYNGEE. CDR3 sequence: CASSVGPGVGSPLHF. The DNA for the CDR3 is TGTGCCAGCAGCGTAGGCCCGGGGGTAGGGTCACCCCTCCACTTT.

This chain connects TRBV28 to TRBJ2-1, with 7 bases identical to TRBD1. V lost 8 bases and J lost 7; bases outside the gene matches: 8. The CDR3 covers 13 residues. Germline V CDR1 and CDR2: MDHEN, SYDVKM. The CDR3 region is CASLQGVRNEQFF. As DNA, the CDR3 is TGTGCCAGCCTCCAGGGGGTCCGGAATGAGCAGTTCTTC.

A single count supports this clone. The CDR3 nucleotides are TGCGCCAGCAGCCCGGACAGAGATTATGGCTACACCTTC. This codes for CASSPDRDYGYTF. The gene calls are TRBV5-1 and TRBJ1-2, with D possibly matching TRBD1 (6 bases). The length of the CDR3 is 13 residues. Germline CDR1 SGHRS, CDR2 YFSETQ. V shed 4 bases and J shed 5 bases, with 12 bases lying between them.

DNA for the CDR3: TGCGCCAGCAGCCTTGGACAGGGGGCAAGAAACATTCAGTACTTC. Amino acids: CASSLGQGARNIQYF. The chain combines TRBV5-1 with TRBJ2-4, with TRBD1 matching over 11 bases. Germline CDR1 is SGHRS and CDR2 is YFSETQ. With V trimmed by 4 bases and J by 6 bases, 6 bases remained unmatched. The CDR3 has 15 residues.

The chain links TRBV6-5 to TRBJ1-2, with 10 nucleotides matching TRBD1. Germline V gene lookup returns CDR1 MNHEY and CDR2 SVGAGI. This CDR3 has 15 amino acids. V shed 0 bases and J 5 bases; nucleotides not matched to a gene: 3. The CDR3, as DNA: TGTGCCAGCAGTTACTCCGGGACAGGGGATTATGGCTACACCTTC. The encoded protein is CASSYSGTGDYGYTF.

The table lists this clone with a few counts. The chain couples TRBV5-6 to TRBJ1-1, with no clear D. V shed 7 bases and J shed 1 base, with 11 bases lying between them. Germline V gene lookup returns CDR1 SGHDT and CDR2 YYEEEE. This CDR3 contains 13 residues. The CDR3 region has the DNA TGTGCCAGCGTGAAATACGGGAACACTGAAGCTTTCTTT. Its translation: CASVKYGNTEAFF. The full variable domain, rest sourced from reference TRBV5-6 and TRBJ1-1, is DAGVTQSPTHLIKTRGQQVTLRCSPKSGHDTVSWYQQALGQGPQFIFQYYEEEERQRGNFPDRFSGHQFPNYSSELNVNALLLGDSALYLCASVKYGNTEAFFGQGTRLTVV.

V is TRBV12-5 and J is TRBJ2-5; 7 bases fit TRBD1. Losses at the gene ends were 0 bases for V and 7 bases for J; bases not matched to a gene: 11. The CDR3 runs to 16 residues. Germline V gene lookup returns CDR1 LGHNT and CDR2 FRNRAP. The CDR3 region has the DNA TGTGCTAGTGGTTTGGTAGAAGGGGCAGGGGGTTCGACCCAGTACTTC. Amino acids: CASGLVEGAGGSTQYF.

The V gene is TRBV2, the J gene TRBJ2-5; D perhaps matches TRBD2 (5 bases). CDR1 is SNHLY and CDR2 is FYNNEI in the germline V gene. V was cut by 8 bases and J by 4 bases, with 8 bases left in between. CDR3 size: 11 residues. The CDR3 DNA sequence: TGTGCCAGCGAGGGCTTAGAGACCCAGTACTTC. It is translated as CASEGLETQYF.

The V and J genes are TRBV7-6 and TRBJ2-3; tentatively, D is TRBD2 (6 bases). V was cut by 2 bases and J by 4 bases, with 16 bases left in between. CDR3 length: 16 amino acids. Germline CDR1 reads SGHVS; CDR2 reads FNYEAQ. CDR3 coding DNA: TGTGCCAGCAGCTTATTTGAAGGGAGGTTACCAGATACGCAGTATTTT. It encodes CASSLFEGRLPDTQYF.

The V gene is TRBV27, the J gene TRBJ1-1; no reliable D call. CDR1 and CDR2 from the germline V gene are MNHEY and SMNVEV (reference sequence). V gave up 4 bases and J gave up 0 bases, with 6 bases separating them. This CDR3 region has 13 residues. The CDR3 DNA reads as TGTGCCAGCAGTTATACACTGAACACTGAAGCTTTCTTT. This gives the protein CASSYTLNTEAFF.

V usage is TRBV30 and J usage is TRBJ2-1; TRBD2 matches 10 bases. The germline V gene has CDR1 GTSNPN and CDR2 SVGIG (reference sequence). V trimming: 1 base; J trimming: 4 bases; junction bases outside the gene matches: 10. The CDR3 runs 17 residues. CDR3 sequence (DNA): TGTGCCTGGAGTGCGGGGCATTGGACTAGCGGATACAATGAGCAGTTCTTC. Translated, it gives CAWSAGHWTSGYNEQFF.

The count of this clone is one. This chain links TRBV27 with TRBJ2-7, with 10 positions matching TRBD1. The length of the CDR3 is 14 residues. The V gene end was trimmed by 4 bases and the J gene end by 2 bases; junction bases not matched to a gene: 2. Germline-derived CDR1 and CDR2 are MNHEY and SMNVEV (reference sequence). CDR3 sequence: CASSSGQGAYEQYF. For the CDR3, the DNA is TGTGCCAGCAGTTCAGGACAGGGGGCCTACGAGCAGTACTTC.

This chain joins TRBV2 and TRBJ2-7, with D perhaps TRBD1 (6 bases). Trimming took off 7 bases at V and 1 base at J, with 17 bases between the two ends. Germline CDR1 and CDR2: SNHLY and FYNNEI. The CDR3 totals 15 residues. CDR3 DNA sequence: TGTGCCAGCACGGAAAGACAGGTCCCTTCCTACGAGCAGTACTTC. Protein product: CASTERQVPSYEQYF.

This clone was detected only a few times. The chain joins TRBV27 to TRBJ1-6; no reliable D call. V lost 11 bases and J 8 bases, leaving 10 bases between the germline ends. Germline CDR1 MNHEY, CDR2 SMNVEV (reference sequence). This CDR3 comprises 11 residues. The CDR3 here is CACGVDSPLHF. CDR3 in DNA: TGTGCCTGCGGGGTAGATTCACCCCTCCACTTT.

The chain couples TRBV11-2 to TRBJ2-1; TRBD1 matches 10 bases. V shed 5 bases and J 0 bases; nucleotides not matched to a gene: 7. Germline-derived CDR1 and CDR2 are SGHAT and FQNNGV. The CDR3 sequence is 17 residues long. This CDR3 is CASSPMTGGGSYNEQFF. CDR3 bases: TGTGCCAGCAGCCCCATGACAGGGGGCGGCTCCTACAATGAGCAGTTCTTC. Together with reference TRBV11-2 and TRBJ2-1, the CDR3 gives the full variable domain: EAGVAQSPRYKIIEKRQSVAFWCNPISGHATLYWYQQILGQGPKLLIQFQNNGVVDDSQLPKDRFSAERLKGVDSTLKIQPAKLEDSAVYLCASSPMTGGGSYNEQFFGPGTRLTVL.

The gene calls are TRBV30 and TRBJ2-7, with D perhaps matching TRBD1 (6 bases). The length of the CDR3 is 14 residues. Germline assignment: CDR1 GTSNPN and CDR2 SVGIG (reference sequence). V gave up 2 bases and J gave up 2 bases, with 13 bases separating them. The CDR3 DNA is TGTGCCTGGAGTTGGGGGCAGGGGACCTACGAGCAGTACTTC. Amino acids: CAWSWGQGTYEQYF.

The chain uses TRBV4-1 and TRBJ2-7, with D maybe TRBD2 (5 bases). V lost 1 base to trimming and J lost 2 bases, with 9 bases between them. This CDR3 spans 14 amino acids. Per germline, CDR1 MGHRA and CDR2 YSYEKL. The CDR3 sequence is CASSQGRETYEQYF. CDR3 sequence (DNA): TGCGCCAGCAGCCAAGGTAGGGAGACCTACGAGCAGTACTTC.

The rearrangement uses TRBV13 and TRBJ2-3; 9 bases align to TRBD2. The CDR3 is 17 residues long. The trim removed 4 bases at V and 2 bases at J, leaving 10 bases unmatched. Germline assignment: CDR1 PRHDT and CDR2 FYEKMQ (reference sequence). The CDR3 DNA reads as TGTGCCAGCAGCTACGGGAGACTAGCGGATTTCACAGATACGCAGTATTTT. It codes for CASSYGRLADFTDTQYF.

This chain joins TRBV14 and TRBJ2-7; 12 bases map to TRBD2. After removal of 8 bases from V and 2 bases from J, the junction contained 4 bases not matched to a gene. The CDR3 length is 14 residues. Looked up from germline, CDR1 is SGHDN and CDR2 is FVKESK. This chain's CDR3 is CASWASGGAYEQYF. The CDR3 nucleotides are TGTGCCAGCTGGGCTAGCGGGGGGGCCTACGAGCAGTACTTC.

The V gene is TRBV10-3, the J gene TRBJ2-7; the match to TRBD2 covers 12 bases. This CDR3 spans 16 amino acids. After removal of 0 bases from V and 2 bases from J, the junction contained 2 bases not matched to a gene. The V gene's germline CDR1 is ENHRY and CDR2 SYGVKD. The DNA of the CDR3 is TGTGCCATCAGTGAGTCGTCTAGCGGGGGGGCCTACGAGCAGTACTTC. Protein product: CAISESSSGGAYEQYF.

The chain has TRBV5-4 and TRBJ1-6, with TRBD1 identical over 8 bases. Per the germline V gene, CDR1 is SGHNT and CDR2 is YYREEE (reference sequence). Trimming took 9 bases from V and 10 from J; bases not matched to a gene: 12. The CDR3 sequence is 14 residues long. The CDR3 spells CATLDRALASPLHF. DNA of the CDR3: TGTGCCACCTTGGACAGGGCCCTGGCCTCACCCCTCCACTTT.

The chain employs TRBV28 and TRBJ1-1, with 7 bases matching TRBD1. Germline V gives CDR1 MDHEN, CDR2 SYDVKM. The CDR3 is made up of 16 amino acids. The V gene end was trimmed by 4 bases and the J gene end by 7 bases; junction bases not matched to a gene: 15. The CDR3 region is CASSSPSMGQRDEAFF. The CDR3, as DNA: TGTGCCAGCAGTTCACCTTCAATGGGACAGAGGGATGAAGCTTTCTTT.

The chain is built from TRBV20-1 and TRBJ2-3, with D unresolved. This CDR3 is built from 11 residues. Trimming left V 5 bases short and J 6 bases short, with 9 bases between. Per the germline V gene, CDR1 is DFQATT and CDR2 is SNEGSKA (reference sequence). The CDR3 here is CSARTSDTQYF. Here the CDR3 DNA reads TGCAGTGCTCGTACTTCCGATACGCAGTATTTT.

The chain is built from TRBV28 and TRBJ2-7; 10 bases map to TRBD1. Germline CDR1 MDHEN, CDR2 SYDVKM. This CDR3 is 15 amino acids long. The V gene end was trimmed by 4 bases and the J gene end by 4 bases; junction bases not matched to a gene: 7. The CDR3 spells CASSSPGQGLYEQYF. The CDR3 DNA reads TGTGCCAGCAGTTCACCGGGACAGGGGTTATACGAGCAGTACTTC.

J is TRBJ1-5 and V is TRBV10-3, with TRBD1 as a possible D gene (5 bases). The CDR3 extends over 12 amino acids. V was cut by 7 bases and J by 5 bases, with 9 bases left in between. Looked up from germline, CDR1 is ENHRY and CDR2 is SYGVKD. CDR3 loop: CAITQGDQPQHF. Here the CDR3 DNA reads TGTGCCATCACGCAGGGTGATCAGCCCCAGCATTTT.

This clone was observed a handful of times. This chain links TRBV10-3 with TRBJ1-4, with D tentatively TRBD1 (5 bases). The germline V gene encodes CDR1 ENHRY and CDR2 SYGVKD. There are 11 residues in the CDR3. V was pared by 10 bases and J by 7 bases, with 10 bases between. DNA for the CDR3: TGTGCCACGCGGGACGGTGAAAAACTGTTTTTT. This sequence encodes CATRDGEKLFF.